The sequence of this TCR beta chain was determined in a study of cytomegalovirus exposure and HLA in healthy donors. In germline, CDR1 is LNHDA, CDR2 SQIVND (reference sequence). The CDR3 runs to 14 residues. J was trimmed by 3 bases and V by 4 bases; bases with no gene match: 6. In regard to this clone: Antigen: not known.

With 60 Vbeta and 13 Jbeta primers, the PCR was carried out. Sequencing used immunoSEQ multiplex PCR; TCRdb keeps in-frame clones, though not all of them. Seen here are about 180,000 clones, 82% observed once, and the top ten hold approximately 0.51%. Study observations and caveats: An analysis that was carried out later associated approximately 15,000 TCR beta sequences with HLA alleles at 0.05 false discovery rate. A later analysis reportedly identified an Asian-associated ancestry cluster as carrying fewer N-insertions than the approximately 670-donor mean. In an earlier analysis, in 540 or so donors, most V segments appeared productive either ~90% or ~30% of the time.

The clonotype originates from a woman in her forties or fifties in good health and CMV-seronegative. The rearrangement joins TRBV19 to TRBJ2-7; 7 bases match TRBD1. The source material was PBMCs. CDR3 coding DNA: TGTGCCAGTAGTAAGACCGGGACAGTCTACGAGCAGTACTTC. It codes for CASSKTGTVYEQYF.